This record covers a single T cell receptor beta chain. Its antigen remains undetermined. No base quality values were provided; no much bigger clone lies one nucleotide off. This entry belongs to a study of chronic HIV infection and antiretroviral therapy (dated by TCRdb to about 2015). Libraries were built with 5' RACE. TCRdb shows the sequencer as Illumina MiSeq. TCRdb itself trimmed the public reads at Q25 with fastp, ran MiXCR and retained productive beta chains. Rows are unified per CDR3 protein, each entry keeping the most common DNA and genes. This sample comprises roughly 48,000 distinct CDR3 sequences, about a fifth of them detected only once. 2.8% of the sample belongs to the ten largest clones. Sequencing was performed on peripheral blood. The source is an adult who had HIV and had not received antiretroviral therapy, or was an uninfected healthy control (not recorded which).

At the DNA level, the sequence is TGTGCCAGCAGTTTATCTCGGAAGTACTCCCTTGGCTACACCTTC. It encodes CASSLSRKYSLGYTF. Here the chain combines TRBV12-3 or TRBV12-4 and TRBJ1-2; the D gene remains uncertain. There are 15 amino acids in the CDR3, from cysteine to phenylalanine inclusive. The sequence is cut down to CDR3 DNA, 45 bases in frame from base 1. The germline ends are 17 bases apart after V is trimmed by 2 bases and J by 7 bases.